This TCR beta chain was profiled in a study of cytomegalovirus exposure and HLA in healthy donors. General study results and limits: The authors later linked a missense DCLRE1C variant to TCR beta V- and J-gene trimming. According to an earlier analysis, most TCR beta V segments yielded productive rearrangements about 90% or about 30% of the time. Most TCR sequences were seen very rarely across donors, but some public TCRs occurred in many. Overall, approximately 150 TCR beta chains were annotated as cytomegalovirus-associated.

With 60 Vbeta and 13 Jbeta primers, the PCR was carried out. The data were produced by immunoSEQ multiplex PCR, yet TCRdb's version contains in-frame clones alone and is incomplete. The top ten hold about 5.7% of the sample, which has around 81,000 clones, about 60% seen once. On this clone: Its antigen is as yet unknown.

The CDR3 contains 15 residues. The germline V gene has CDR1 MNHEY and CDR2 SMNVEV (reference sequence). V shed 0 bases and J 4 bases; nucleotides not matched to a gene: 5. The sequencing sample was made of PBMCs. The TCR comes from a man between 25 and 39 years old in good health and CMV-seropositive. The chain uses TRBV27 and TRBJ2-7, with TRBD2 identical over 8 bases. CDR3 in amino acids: CASSLSSGGRYEQYF. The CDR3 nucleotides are TGTGCCAGCAGTTTATCAAGCGGGGGAAGATACGAGCAGTACTTC.